These 30 T cell receptor beta chains came from one sample sequenced in a study of blood T cell repertoires in COVID-19. The method was immunoSEQ multiplex PCR; TCRdb's version includes in-frame clones alone and lacks a portion of them. The top ten clones hold roughly 3.1% of a sample with 200,000 to 300,000 clones, 70% to 90% of them seen once. Sample: peripheral blood. The receptors come from a man younger than 35 with active or convalescent COVID-19.

This chain uses TRBV29-1 with TRBJ2-5; no clear D gene. Germline-derived CDR1 and CDR2 are SQVTM and ANQGSEA. The V gene lost 2 bases and the J gene lost 4 bases, with 5 bases spanning the gap. The CDR3 extends over 11 amino acids. Here the CDR3 DNA reads TGCAGCGTTGAATTTCGAGAGACCCAGTACTTC. Translating it yields CSVEFRETQYF.

There are a few counts of this clone. The chain carries TRBV2 and TRBJ2-7; 10 bases are a match to TRBD2. V shed 7 bases and J 3 bases; nucleotides not matched to a gene: 12. The CDR3 is 16 amino acids. Germline lookup yields CDR1 SNHLY and CDR2 FYNNEI. CDR3 nucleotides: TGTGCCAGCATAACCAGTCCGGGACTAGCGCGCTACGAGCAGTACTTC. It encodes CASITSPGLARYEQYF.

The V and J genes are TRBV7-3 and TRBJ2-7, with TRBD1 as a possible D gene (6 bases). Trimming took 0 bases from V and 6 from J, leaving 9 bases between them. The CDR3 is made up of 13 amino acids. Germline assignment: CDR1 SGHTA and CDR2 FQGTGA. CDR3 loop: CASSLTGAVEQYF. CDR3 coding DNA: TGTGCCAGCAGCTTAACGGGGGCGGTCGAGCAGTACTTC.

V and J are TRBV14 and TRBJ2-7; TRBD2 might be the D (6 bases). This CDR3 contains 15 residues. Trimming took 0 bases from V and 12 from J, leaving 21 bases between them. Germline V gives CDR1 SGHDN, CDR2 FVKESK. CDR3 protein: CASSQDWGDLSLLYF. The CDR3 bases are TGTGCCAGCAGCCAAGATTGGGGGGATCTTTCTCTCCTGTACTTC.

The gene calls are TRBV9 and TRBJ1-2; TRBD1 matches 8 bases. Germline V gives CDR1 SGDLS, CDR2 YYNGEE. V gave up 3 bases and J gave up 4 bases; unmatched junction bases: 8. This CDR3 is built from 15 residues. CDR3 sequence reads: CASSATGDMGYGYTF. The CDR3 DNA follows: TGTGCCAGCAGCGCGACAGGGGATATGGGCTATGGCTACACCTTC. Supplemented by reference TRBV9 and TRBJ1-2, the full variable domain reads DSGVTQTPKHLITATGQRVTLRCSPRSGDLSVYWYQQSLDQGLQFLIQYYNGEERAKGNILERFSAQQFPDLHSELNLSSLELGDSALYFCASSATGDMGYGYTFGSGTRLTVV.

The chain is built from TRBV14 and TRBJ1-1; TRBD1 aligns across 9 bases. From germline, CDR1 is SGHDN and CDR2 FVKESK. V dropped 4 bases and J dropped 0; count of bases not matched to a gene: 12. CDR3 length: 18 amino acids. CDR3 sequence: CASSRNEGTGTMNTEAFF. As DNA, the CDR3 is TGTGCCAGCAGCCGCAACGAAGGGACAGGGACAATGAACACTGAAGCTTTCTTT.

The rearrangement joins TRBV9 to TRBJ2-1; 11 bases line up with TRBD2. V shed 0 bases and J 7 bases; nucleotides not matched to a gene: 6. The CDR3 spans 16 residues. The germline V gene has CDR1 SGDLS and CDR2 YYNGEE. The CDR3 loop is CASSVGTSGRWNEQFF. In DNA form, the CDR3 reads TGTGCCAGCAGCGTAGGAACTAGCGGGAGATGGAATGAGCAGTTCTTC.

This chain connects TRBV11-3 to TRBJ2-7; D perhaps matches TRBD1 (8 bases). V lost 5 bases and J 6 bases, leaving 14 bases between the germline ends. The CDR3 contains 13 residues. CDR1 and CDR2 from the germline V gene are SGHNT and YENEEA. CDR3 nucleotide sequence: TGTGCCAGCAGCATAACAGGGGGGGCCGAGCAGTACTTC. The encoded protein is CASSITGGAEQYF.

V usage is TRBV25-1 and J usage is TRBJ2-7; D gene ambiguous. Germline lookup yields CDR1 MGHDK and CDR2 SYGVNS. This CDR3 spans 14 amino acids. V was cut by 6 bases and J by 5 bases, with 17 bases left in between. This CDR3 reads CASSPWVASHEQYF. CDR3 DNA sequence: TGTGCCAGCAGCCCGTGGGTAGCCTCACACGAGCAGTACTTC.

The chain recombines TRBV19 with TRBJ2-1; a possible D gene is TRBD2 (5 bases). Trimming took 5 bases from V and 6 from J, leaving 26 bases between them. Germline CDR1 and CDR2: LNHDA and SQIVND (reference sequence). This CDR3 is built from 18 residues. CDR3 DNA: TGTGCCAGTAGTCCCTTGGAGAACGGGATAAAGTTCTCCAATGAGCAGTTCTTC. It yields the protein CASSPLENGIKFSNEQFF.

The chain recombines TRBV7-2 with TRBJ2-7, with 10 bases fitting TRBD1. This CDR3 has 16 amino acids. Germline values: CDR1 SGHTA, CDR2 FQGNSA. After removal of 5 bases from V and 4 bases from J, the junction contained 11 bases not matched to a gene. DNA for the CDR3: TGTGCCAGCAGCCCGAGGGCCGCGGGACAGGGGTACGAGCAGTACTTC. Its protein is CASSPRAAGQGYEQYF.

This clone has just one count. This chain uses TRBV19 with TRBJ2-5, with a tentative D call TRBD2 (5 bases). The CDR3 consists of 14 residues. Deletions cut 2 bases from V and 3 bases from J, with 10 bases between. Germline V gene data show CDR1 as LNHDA and CDR2 as SQIVND (reference sequence). The CDR3 bases are TGTGCCAGTAGTATAACTGTGAGGGAAGAGACCCAGTACTTC. This gives the protein CASSITVREETQYF. The entire variable domain, with the rest obtained from reference TRBV19 and TRBJ2-5, is as follows: DGGITQSPKYLFRKEGQNVTLSCEQNLNHDAMYWYRQDPGQGLRLIYYSQIVNDFQKGDIAEGYSVSREKKESFPLTVTSAQKNPTAFYLCASSITVREETQYFGPGTRLLVL.

The J gene is TRBJ2-7, the V gene TRBV6-5; D may be TRBD2 (6 bases). Germline lookup yields CDR1 MNHEY and CDR2 SVGAGI. The CDR3 length is 15 residues. V shed 7 bases and J shed 0 bases, with 16 bases lying between them. CDR3 residues: CASTRFGGSSYEQYF. CDR3 bases: TGTGCCAGCACCCGCTTCGGAGGGTCCTCCTACGAGCAGTACTTC.

The gene calls are TRBV2 and TRBJ2-1; D is possibly TRBD2 (6 bases). V was cut by 8 bases and J by 2 bases, with 28 bases left in between. Per the germline V gene, CDR1 is SNHLY and CDR2 is FYNNEI. CDR3 length equals 19 residues. The chain's CDR3 is CASSATFNTPGTPYNEQFF. The DNA of the CDR3 is TGTGCCAGCTCAGCAACCTTCAATACACCCGGGACTCCCTACAATGAGCAGTTCTTC. Combining the CDR3 with reference TRBV2 and TRBJ2-1 gives the whole variable domain EPEVTQTPSHQVTQMGQEVILRCVPISNHLYFYWYRQILGQKVEFLVSFYNNEISEKSEIFDDQFSVERPDGSNFTLKIRSTKLEDSAMYFCASSATFNTPGTPYNEQFFGPGTRLTVL.

This chain connects TRBV7-2 to TRBJ1-2; the match to TRBD1 covers 7 bases. There are 15 residues in the CDR3. Trimming took 3 bases from V and 2 from J; bases not matched to a gene: 6. The germline CDR1 and CDR2 sequences are SGHTA and FQGNSA. In DNA form, the CDR3 reads TGTGCCAGCAGCTTCCCCTCGACAGGGAACTATGGCTACACCTTC. This encodes CASSFPSTGNYGYTF.

This clone was detected a few times. The CDR3 protein is CASSFIRRAGSYEQYF. CDR3 DNA: TGTGCCAGCAGCTTTATCCGTCGAGCGGGCTCCTACGAGCAGTACTTC. This chain connects TRBV7-9 to TRBJ2-7, with D possibly TRBD2 on 6 matching bases. Germline lookup yields CDR1 SEHNR and CDR2 FQNEAQ (reference sequence). V shed 3 bases and J shed 0 bases, with 15 bases lying between them. This CDR3 is built from 16 residues.

The V call is TRBV28, the J call TRBJ1-5, with D perhaps TRBD1 (5 bases). There are 16 residues in the CDR3. V gave up 6 bases and J gave up 7 bases, with 22 bases separating them. Looked up from germline, CDR1 is MDHEN and CDR2 is SYDVKM. The CDR3 DNA reads as TGTGCCAGCAGCAAGGTCAGGGTTTTATTGGGACAGCCCCAGCATTTT. Translating gives CASSKVRVLLGQPQHF. Filled out from reference TRBV28 and TRBJ1-5, the complete variable domain reads DVKVTQSSRYLVKRTGEKVFLECVQDMDHENMFWYRQDPGLGLRLIYFSYDVKMKEKGDIPEGYSVSREKKERFSLILESASTNQTSMYLCASSKVRVLLGQPQHFGDGTRLSIL.

The rearrangement uses TRBV7-3 and TRBJ1-6; TRBD1 might be the D (5 bases). CDR1 is SGHTA, CDR2 FQGTGA, per germline. Trimming took off 1 base at V and 9 bases at J, with 10 bases between the two ends. This CDR3 comprises 14 residues. The CDR3, as DNA: TGTGCCAGCAGCTTAATTGACGGGGGTTCACCCCTCCACTTT. Translating gives CASSLIDGGSPLHF.

The V gene is TRBV4-3, the J gene TRBJ2-1; TRBD2 agrees at 11 bases. This CDR3 is built from 16 residues. Germline CDR1 reads LGHNA; CDR2 reads YSLEER. J gave up 3 bases and V 4 bases, and 5 bases lay outside the gene matches. Written as DNA, the CDR3 is TGCGCCAGCAGCCGAGAAGGGACTAGCGGCTACAATGAGCAGTTCTTC. This encodes CASSREGTSGYNEQFF.

The rearrangement links TRBV6-2 or TRBV6-3 to TRBJ2-3, with TRBD2 as a possible D gene (6 bases). CDR1 is MNHEY and CDR2 is SVGEGT in the germline V gene. With 2 bases removed from V and 2 bases from J, the gap between germline ends came to 11 bases. There are 15 residues in the CDR3. CDR3 sequence: CASSYAGPLTDTQYF. CDR3 nucleotides: TGTGCCAGCAGTTACGCGGGACCCCTCACAGATACGCAGTATTTT.

The chain joins TRBV28 to TRBJ2-3, with unresolved D. The CDR3 has 15 residues. Germline CDR1 MDHEN, CDR2 SYDVKM. V lost 2 bases and J lost 4, with 13 bases in between. CDR3 sequence: CASSLGSLNPDTQYF. The CDR3 coding sequence is TGTGCCAGCAGTTTAGGCTCCCTGAACCCAGATACGCAGTATTTT.

This chain connects TRBV7-9 to TRBJ1-1; 9 bases match TRBD1. Germline V gene data show CDR1 as SEHNR and CDR2 as FQNEAQ (reference sequence). Trimming removed 2 bases from V and 5 bases from J; junction bases left unmatched: 9. The CDR3 extends over 16 amino acids. The CDR3 DNA sequence: TGTGCCAGCAGCTTACCGCGGACAGGGGTTGAGACTGAAGCTTTCTTT. Amino acid sequence: CASSLPRTGVETEAFF.

This clone was seen only once. The chain has TRBV9 and TRBJ2-7; TRBD2 aligns across 9 bases. Germline lookup yields CDR1 SGDLS and CDR2 YYNGEE. With 4 bases clipped from V and 4 bases from J, the junction kept 9 bases outside the gene matches. The CDR3 has 15 residues. The CDR3 is CASSLRGSGSYEQYF. The CDR3 coding sequence is TGTGCCAGCAGCCTACGTGGTAGCGGGAGTTACGAGCAGTACTTC. The whole variable domain, filled in from reference TRBV9 and TRBJ2-7, reads DSGVTQTPKHLITATGQRVTLRCSPRSGDLSVYWYQQSLDQGLQFLIQYYNGEERAKGNILERFSAQQFPDLHSELNLSSLELGDSALYFCASSLRGSGSYEQYFGPGTRLTVT.

The genes are TRBV7-6 and TRBJ2-5; unclear D gene. V was cut by 5 bases and J by 4 bases, with 8 bases left in between. The CDR3 extends over 12 amino acids. Germline V gene lookup returns CDR1 SGHVS and CDR2 FNYEAQ. CDR3 nucleotide sequence: TGTGCCAGCAGCCCCCGAGGAGAGACCCAGTACTTC. As protein: CASSPRGETQYF.

V usage is TRBV3-1 (or the pseudogene TRBV3-2) and J usage is TRBJ2-6; TRBD2 might be the D (5 bases). Trimming removed 8 bases at V and 0 bases at J, with 11 bases between. The CDR3 length is 15 residues. In germline, CDR1 is LGHDT, CDR2 YNNKEL (reference sequence). The CDR3 DNA sequence: TGTGCCAGCGTCTTCGGAGGCTCTGGGGCCAACGTCCTGACTTTC. It is translated as CASVFGGSGANVLTF.

The chain recombines TRBV6-1 with TRBJ1-4; weak D call: TRBD1 (5 bases). The V and J ends lost 3 bases and 3 bases respectively, with 8 bases between them. The CDR3 loop spans 14 amino acids. Germline V gene lookup returns CDR1 MNHNS and CDR2 SASEGT. In nucleotides, the CDR3 is TGTGCCAGCAGTGAGAGACAGCCTAATGAAAAACTGTTTTTT. This encodes CASSERQPNEKLFF.

The rearrangement uses TRBV12-3 or TRBV12-4 and TRBJ1-2; 7 bases match TRBD1. The CDR3 is 13 amino acids. With 8 bases clipped from V and 4 bases from J, the junction kept 7 bases outside the gene matches. CDR3 DNA sequence: TGTGCCAGCGGAGACAGGGACAGCTATGGCTACACCTTC. Amino acid sequence: CASGDRDSYGYTF.

The rearrangement joins TRBV7-2 to TRBJ2-2, with D possibly being TRBD1 (6 bases). This CDR3 has 14 residues. Trimming took off 3 bases at V and 8 bases at J, with 13 bases between the two ends. CDR1 and CDR2 (germline): SGHTA, FQGNSA. CDR3 residues: CASSFDRPGGELFF. DNA for the CDR3: TGTGCCAGCAGCTTTGACAGGCCTGGGGGGGAGCTGTTTTTT.

V is TRBV7-9 and J is TRBJ2-1; 8 bases are shared with TRBD2. V lost 0 bases, J lost 4 bases, and 8 bases stayed unmatched. Germline lookup yields CDR1 SEHNR and CDR2 FQNEAQ (reference sequence). CDR3 length: 17 amino acids. Written as DNA, the CDR3 is TGTGCCAGCAGCTTAGCGGGACTAGTCCAGGATTACAATGAGCAGTTCTTC. Protein: CASSLAGLVQDYNEQFF.

The gene calls are TRBV10-3 and TRBJ2-5; 10 positions agree with TRBD2. The V segment lost 1 base and the J segment 1 base; nucleotides outside the gene matches: 0. Per germline, CDR1 ENHRY and CDR2 SYGVKD. The CDR3 sequence is 15 residues long. The CDR3 nucleotides are TGTGCCATCAGTGAGTGGACTAGCGGCCAAGAGACCCAGTACTTC. Amino acid sequence: CAISEWTSGQETQYF.